This TCR beta chain was sequenced in a study of graft-versus-host responses after intestinal transplantation. Study-level points and caveats: Recipient marrow harbored GvH clones, some of which surfaced first in ileum or blood. High graft-versus-host to host-versus-graft T cell clonal ratios marked allografts of patients with graft-donor macrochimerism.

Germline-derived CDR1 and CDR2 are SGDLS and YYNGEE. Trimming removed 3 bases from V and 4 bases from J, with 10 bases in between. CDR3 length: 13 residues. A remark on this clone: Its antigen is undetermined.

The method was immunoSEQ multiplex PCR; TCRdb's version includes in-frame clones alone and lacks a portion of them. The repertoire holds fewer than 110,000 clones, with roughly 87% as singletons. The V call is TRBV9, the J call TRBJ1-1, with a possible D match to TRBD1 (5 bases). The material sequenced was unstimulated CD4+ T cells sorted from spleen or lymph node cells, taken before transplant. The receptor's source is a human donor who was the organ donor for an intestinal transplant. CDR3 bases: TGTGCCAGCAGCGCCACAGGCAGCACTGAAGCTTTCTTT. It yields the protein CASSATGSTEAFF.